A selection of T cell receptor beta chains follows, all from one sample in a study of blood T cell repertoires in COVID-19. The protocol was immunoSEQ multiplex PCR, while the TCRdb copy is restricted to in-frame clones and leaves out a portion. The sample contains about 370,000 clones, 85% to 90% of which appear only once. The sequencing input was peripheral blood. These receptors originate from a young man with active or convalescent COVID-19. Both conserved end residues are part of each CDR3. Fields, in order: CDR3 DNA, CDR3 protein, D gene, V gene, J gene, clone size. A D gene is named only where the DNA matches it firmly. A row's size may be missing; if present it is once, few, many or a size class.

TGTGCCAGCAGCCTCCCCGGGACTAGCGGGGGGCATGAGCAGTTCTTC	CASSLPGTSGGHEQFF	TRBD2	TRBV7-2	TRBJ2-1	NA
TGTGCCAGCAGCCATTTGACAGACAATGAGCAGTTCTTC	CASSHLTDNEQFF	NA	TRBV7-3	TRBJ2-1	NA
TGTGCCAGCAGCTTAACCTTCACCGGGGAGCTGTTTTTT	CASSLTFTGELFF	NA	TRBV7-3	TRBJ2-2	once
TGTGCCAGCAGCGCGGAAATTACCTGGGGAAACACCATATATTTT	CASSAEITWGNTIYF	NA	TRBV7-2	TRBJ1-3	NA
TGTGCCAGCAGCGGAGGACAGGTTCCTACGGAACTGTTTTTT	CASSGGQVPTELFF	TRBD1	TRBV3-1/TRBV3-2	TRBJ1-4	NA
TGTGCCAGTCGCGAAACAGGGTCCGGATCACCCCTCCACTTT	CASRETGSGSPLHF	NA	TRBV19	TRBJ1-6	NA
TGTGCCACCAGTGGGTCGGGGTTTGAAAAACTGTTTTTT	CATSGSGFEKLFF	NA	TRBV24-1	TRBJ1-4	NA
TGTGCCAGTAGTTTCCGGACTAAAACAGATACGCAGTATTTT	CASSFRTKTDTQYF	NA	TRBV19	TRBJ2-3	NA
TGTGCCAGCAGTACGACTAGCGGGGGATACAATGAGCAGTTCTTC	CASSTTSGGYNEQFF	TRBD2	TRBV6-5	TRBJ2-1	NA
TGTGCCACCAGCAGGAAGCCTTCAGGGGGAAGCACTGAAGCTTTCTTT	CATSRKPSGGSTEAFF	TRBD1	TRBV15	TRBJ1-1	once
TGCGCCAGCAGCCAAGTTGGGACAGGGATAAATGAGCAGTTCTTC	CASSQVGTGINEQFF	TRBD1	TRBV4-3	TRBJ2-1	NA
TGTGCCAGTATGGTTGTAGGGGTGAGCAATCAGCCCCAGCATTTT	CASMVVGVSNQPQHF	NA	TRBV19	TRBJ1-5	NA
TGTGCCAGCGGAGTAGAAGAAAAACTGTTTTTT	CASGVEEKLFF	NA	TRBV21-1	TRBJ1-4	NA
TGTGCCAGCAGGAGACAGGCCTTTGAAAAACTGTTTTTT	CASRRQAFEKLFF	NA	TRBV28	TRBJ1-4	NA
TGTGCCAGCAGCGCAGGGTCGTCCGGGGCCAACGTCCTGACTTTC	CASSAGSSGANVLTF	NA	TRBV13	TRBJ2-6	NA
TGTGCCAGCACCCCTGGGGGGATCGTTCAGGATGAGCAGTTCTTC	CASTPGGIVQDEQFF	NA	TRBV6-2/TRBV6-3	TRBJ2-1	once
TGTGCCAGCAGTTACATGGCCCAGATGGGCGCGATGACTCAGCCCCAGCATTTT	CASSYMAQMGAMTQPQHF	NA	TRBV6-2/TRBV6-3	TRBJ1-5	once
TGCGCCAGCAGCCCCCAGTTGAACACTGAAGCTTTCTTT	CASSPQLNTEAFF	NA	TRBV4-3	TRBJ1-1	NA
TGTGCCAGCAGTCCTAGGGACAGCGAGAATTCACCCCTCCACTTT	CASSPRDSENSPLHF	TRBD1	TRBV28	TRBJ1-6	few
TGTGCCAGCAGTAGGGACAGGGAAGAGACCCAGTACTTC	CASSRDREETQYF	TRBD1	TRBV6-5	TRBJ2-5	NA
TGTGCCAGCAGGCGAAAGACAGAAACTTATTATGGCTACACCTTC	CASRRKTETYYGYTF	NA	TRBV6-5	TRBJ1-2	NA
TGTGCCAGCAGCCCCTACGGGGGGCTCACAGATACGCAGTATTTT	CASSPYGGLTDTQYF	NA	TRBV7-3	TRBJ2-3	NA
TGTGCCAGCAGTTTACCGACAGGAATGAACACTGAAGCTTTCTTT	CASSLPTGMNTEAFF	NA	TRBV28	TRBJ1-1	NA
TGCGCCAGCAGCTTCCGGGACTACAATGAGCAGTTCTTC	CASSFRDYNEQFF	NA	TRBV5-1	TRBJ2-1	NA